Listed below are T cell receptor beta chains from one sample, sequenced in a study of blood T cell repertoires in COVID-19. TCRdb's copy holds only in-frame clones and misses some; the assay was immunoSEQ multiplex PCR. The table lists 250,000 to 300,000 clones, over 85% of them singletons. The material sequenced was PBMCs or T cells enriched from blood (not recorded which). Source of these receptors: a woman aged 55-69 years who had recovered from COVID-19. The CDR3 runs from the conserved cysteine through the conserved F or W. The order of the fields is D gene, V gene, clone size, J gene, CDR3 protein, CDR3 DNA. D genes are given only for firm matches. Clone size is not always given. Where it is, it says once, few, many or a class for expanded clones.

TRBD1	TRBV7-8	once	TRBJ2-5	CASSPRDRAETQYF	TGTGCCAGCAGCCCGCGGGACAGGGCAGAGACCCAGTACTTC
-	TRBV4-1	-	TRBJ2-1	CASSQDSQLYNEQFF	TGCGCCAGCAGCCAAGATTCCCAGTTGTACAATGAGCAGTTCTTC
-	TRBV3-1/TRBV3-2	-	TRBJ1-2	CASSQDQGTYGYTF	TGTGCCAGCAGCCAAGACCAGGGAACCTATGGCTACACCTTC
-	TRBV16	-	TRBJ1-4	CASSRTAGSNEKLFF	TGTGCCAGCAGCCGGACAGCAGGTTCTAATGAAAAACTGTTTTTT
-	TRBV27	-	TRBJ2-1	CASRGPRASYNEQFF	TGTGCCAGCAGGGGCCCGCGAGCCTCCTACAATGAGCAGTTCTTC
-	TRBV12-3/TRBV12-4	-	TRBJ1-4	CASSPGEDEKLFF	TGTGCCAGCTCCCCGGGTGAAGACGAAAAACTGTTTTTT
TRBD2	TRBV6-2/TRBV6-3	-	TRBJ2-1	CASSSWTSGSSYNEQFF	TGTGCCAGCAGTTCTTGGACTAGCGGGAGCTCCTACAATGAGCAGTTCTTC
TRBD1	TRBV29-1	-	TRBJ2-7	CSVESGTGGREQYF	TGCAGCGTTGAATCGGGGACAGGGGGCCGCGAGCAGTACTTC
TRBD1	TRBV9	-	TRBJ2-5	CASSVGGQGAETQYF	TGTGCCAGCAGCGTAGGTGGACAGGGAGCGGAGACCCAGTACTTC
-	TRBV24-1	-	TRBJ1-2	CATSDALRRNSYTF	TGTGCCACCAGTGATGCCCTTAGAAGAAACTCCTACACCTTC
TRBD2	TRBV5-1	-	TRBJ2-3	CASSLTGGILSTQYF	TGCGCCAGCAGCTTGACGGGGGGGATACTCAGTACGCAGTATTTT
-	TRBV6-6	-	TRBJ2-3	CATRTVERGTDTQYF	TGTGCCACCCGGACTGTAGAACGAGGCACAGATACGCAGTATTTT
-	TRBV28	once	TRBJ1-4	CASRLYGARGKLFF	TGTGCCAGCAGATTATACGGGGCCAGGGGTAAACTGTTTTTT
TRBD1	TRBV2	-	TRBJ1-4	CASSERGGQGSTNEKLFF	TGTGCCAGCAGTGAAAGAGGTGGACAGGGATCAACTAATGAAAAACTGTTTTTT
-	TRBV3-1/TRBV3-2	-	TRBJ1-1	CASSQGGGTEAFF	TGTGCCAGCAGCCAAGGAGGGGGCACTGAAGCTTTCTTT
-	TRBV29-1	-	TRBJ2-5	CSVEKLAETQYF	TGCAGCGTTGAGAAGTTAGCGGAGACCCAGTACTTC